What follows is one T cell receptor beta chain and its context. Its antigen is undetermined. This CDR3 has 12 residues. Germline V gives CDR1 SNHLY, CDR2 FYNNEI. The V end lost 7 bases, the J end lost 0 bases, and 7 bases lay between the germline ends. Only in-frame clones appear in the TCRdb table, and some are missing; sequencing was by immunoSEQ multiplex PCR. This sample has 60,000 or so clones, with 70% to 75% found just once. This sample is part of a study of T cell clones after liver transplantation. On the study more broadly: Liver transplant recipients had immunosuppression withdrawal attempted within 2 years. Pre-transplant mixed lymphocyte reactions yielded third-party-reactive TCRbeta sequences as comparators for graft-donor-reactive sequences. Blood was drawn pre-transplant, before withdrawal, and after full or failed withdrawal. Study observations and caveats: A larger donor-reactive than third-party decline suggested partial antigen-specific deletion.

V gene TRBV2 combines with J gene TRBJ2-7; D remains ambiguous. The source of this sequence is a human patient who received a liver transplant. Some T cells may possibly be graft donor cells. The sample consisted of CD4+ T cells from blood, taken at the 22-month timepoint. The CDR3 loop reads CASTPDSYEQYF. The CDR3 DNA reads TGTGCCAGCACACCGGACTCCTACGAGCAGTACTTC. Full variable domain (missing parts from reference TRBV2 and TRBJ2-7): EPEVTQTPSHQVTQMGQEVILRCVPISNHLYFYWYRQILGQKVEFLVSFYNNEISEKSEIFDDQFSVERPDGSNFTLKIRSTKLEDSAMYFCASTPDSYEQYFGPGTRLTVT.